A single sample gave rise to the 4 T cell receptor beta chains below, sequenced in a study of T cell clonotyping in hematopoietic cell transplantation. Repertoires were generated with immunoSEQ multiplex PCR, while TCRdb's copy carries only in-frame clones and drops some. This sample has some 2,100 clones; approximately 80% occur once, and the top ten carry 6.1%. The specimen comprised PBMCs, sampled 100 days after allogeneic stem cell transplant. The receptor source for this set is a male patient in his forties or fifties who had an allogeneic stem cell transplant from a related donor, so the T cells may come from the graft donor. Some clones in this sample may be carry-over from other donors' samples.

The CDR3 spells CASSLDAASYEQYF. As DNA, the CDR3 is TGCGCCAGCAGCTTGGACGCGGCCTCCTACGAGCAGTACTTC. The gene calls are TRBV5-1 and TRBJ2-7, with unresolved D. Germline CDR1 reads SGHRS; CDR2 reads YFSETQ. Trimming pared 0 bases from V and 0 bases from J, leaving 7 bases between. CDR3 length equals 14 residues.

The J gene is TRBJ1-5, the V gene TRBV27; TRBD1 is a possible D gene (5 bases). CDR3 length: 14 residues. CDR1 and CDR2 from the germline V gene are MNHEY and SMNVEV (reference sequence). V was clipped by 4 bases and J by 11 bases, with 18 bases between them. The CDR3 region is CASSSGTDTSAQHF. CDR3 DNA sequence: TGTGCCAGCAGTTCGGGGACGGACACATCGGCCCAGCATTTT.

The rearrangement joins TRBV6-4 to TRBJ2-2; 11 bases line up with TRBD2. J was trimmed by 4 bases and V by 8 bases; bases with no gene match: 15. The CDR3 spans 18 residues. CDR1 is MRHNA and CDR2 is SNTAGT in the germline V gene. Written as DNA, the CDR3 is TGTGCCAGCTCCGACCTGACTAGCGGGGAGGTATGCACCGGGGAGCTGTTTTTT. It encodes CASSDLTSGEVCTGELFF.

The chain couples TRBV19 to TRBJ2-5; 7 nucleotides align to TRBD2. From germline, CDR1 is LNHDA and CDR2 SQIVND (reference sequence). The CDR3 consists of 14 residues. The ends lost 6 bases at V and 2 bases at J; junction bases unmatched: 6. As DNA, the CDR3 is TGTGCCAGTAGCCTCCTCGGGGGGCAAGAGACCCAGTACTTC. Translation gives CASSLLGGQETQYF.